This T cell receptor beta chain was observed in a study of cytomegalovirus exposure and HLA in healthy donors. These donors, healthy bone marrow donors, were studied. This clone occurred a few times. The germline V and J ends were trimmed by 8 bases and 0 bases, with 8 bases remaining between them. The CDR3 loop spans 13 amino acids. Per the germline V gene, CDR1 is LNHDA and CDR2 is SQIVND (reference sequence). The PCR ran on 60 Vbeta and 13 Jbeta primers. Clones were sequenced by immunoSEQ multiplex PCR, and TCRdb holds only the in-frame ones, with some missing. The sample consists of about 120,000 clones, roughly 80% of them appearing once.

V gene TRBV19 combines with J gene TRBJ1-5; unclear D gene. The specimen was PBMCs. This TCR was recovered from a man aged 25-40 years in good health and CMV-seronegative. The CDR3: CASEDYSNQPQHF. The CDR3 bases are TGTGCCAGTGAAGACTATAGCAATCAGCCCCAGCATTTT.